This is a list of T cell receptor beta chains from one sample in a study of PD-1 blockade in mismatch repair-deficient tumors. Profiling relied on immunoSEQ multiplex PCR, and the TCRdb table lists in-frame clones only, not all of them. The sample contains around 120,000 clones, approximately 91% of which appear only once. This sample comprised peripheral blood, obtained roughly 67 weeks after starting pembrolizumab. The source of these receptors is an adult with mismatch repair-deficient cancer. Each CDR3 is given with its conserved first and last residue. D genes are given only for firm matches. Only some rows state a clone size, as once, few, many or a class for expanded clones.

v_gene,d_gene,abundance,j_gene,CDR3nt,CDR3aa
TRBV29-1,-,-,TRBJ2-5,TGCAGCGTTGGAGGAGGGTACCAAGAGACCCAGTACTTC,CSVGGGYQETQYF
TRBV10-3,-,-,TRBJ1-2,TGTGCCATCAGTGAGTCTCCGGAACGGAATAACTATGGCTACACCTTC,CAISESPERNNYGYTF
TRBV27,TRBD1,-,TRBJ1-1,TGTGCCAGCAGTCCCAAGACAGGGGCGTCTGAAGCTTTCTTT,CASSPKTGASEAFF
TRBV5-1,-,-,TRBJ1-4,TGCGCCAGCAGCCTTATCGGCGAAAAACTGTTTTTT,CASSLIGEKLFF
TRBV28,-,-,TRBJ2-7,TGTGCCAGCAGGCTGAACAGCTACGAGCAGTACTTC,CASRLNSYEQYF
TRBV6-4,-,-,TRBJ1-1,TGTGCCAGCAGTTGGAGGAACACTGAAGCTTTCTTT,CASSWRNTEAFF
TRBV4-3,-,-,TRBJ1-2,TGCGCCAGCAGCCCCTACGCAGGGGCCTATGGCTGCACCTTC,CASSPYAGAYGCTF
TRBV14,-,-,TRBJ1-1,TGTGCCAGCAGCCCCCACGTTTGGGGCTTGAACACTGAAGCTTTCTTT,CASSPHVWGLNTEAFF
TRBV28,-,-,TRBJ2-7,TGTGCCAGCAGTATCGGACTTGCAAGCTACGAGCAGTACTTC,CASSIGLASYEQYF
TRBV6-5,TRBD2,-,TRBJ2-2,TGTGCCAGCAGTTACTCCCTGGGGGGGGTTGAGCTGTTTTTT,CASSYSLGGVELFF
TRBV21-1,-,few,TRBJ1-2,TGTGCCAGCAGCGGTCCCCAACCCCAACCAAACTATGGCTACACCTTC,CASSGPQPQPNYGYTF
TRBV4-1,-,once,TRBJ2-7,TGCGCCAGCAGCCAAATCCTCGGGGGGCTTTGGTACGAGCAGTACTTC,CASSQILGGLWYEQYF
TRBV11-3,-,-,TRBJ2-5,TGTGCCAGCAGCTTCGACGGGACGGGGCAAGAGACCCAGTACTTC,CASSFDGTGQETQYF
TRBV10-3,TRBD1,-,TRBJ2-7,TGTGCCATCAGTGGACAGGGGGCCGATCGGTACTACTACGAGCAGTACTTC,CAISGQGADRYYYEQYF
TRBV13,TRBD1,-,TRBJ2-5,TGTGCCAGCAGCCCCACCGGGACAGGGGGGGGTCGAGAGACCCAGTACTTC,CASSPTGTGGGRETQYF
TRBV5-1,TRBD2,once,TRBJ2-3,TGCGCCAGCAGCTTGGGACTAGCGACTAGCACAGATACGCAGTATTTT,CASSLGLATSTDTQYF
TRBV13,TRBD1,-,TRBJ2-4,TGTGCCAGCAGCCCACAGGGGGCAGACATTCAGTACTTC,CASSPQGADIQYF
TRBV19,-,-,TRBJ2-2,TGTGCCAGTTTTGGGAGTCCCGGGGAGCTGTTTTTT,CASFGSPGELFF
TRBV4-2,TRBD1,-,TRBJ1-1,TGTGCCAGCAGCCAAGGCCCCGGGACAGATTACCTGGGCACTGAAGCTTTCTTT,CASSQGPGTDYLGTEAFF
TRBV6-6,-,many,TRBJ2-7,TGTGCCAGCAGCAAGACCGGGACAAACAACTACGAGCAGTACTTC,CASSKTGTNNYEQYF
TRBV7-9,-,-,TRBJ1-1,TGTGCCAGCAGGAGCACAGGGAACACTGAAGCTTTCTTT,CASRSTGNTEAFF
TRBV5-1,-,few,TRBJ1-2,TGCGCCAGCTCTTCAAACAGGTTCTATGGCTACACCTTC,CASSSNRFYGYTF
TRBV19,-,-,TRBJ1-2,TGTGCCAGTAGTATAGAGAGTGGGCCGACTAACTATGGCTACACCTTC,CASSIESGPTNYGYTF
TRBV9,TRBD2,-,TRBJ2-3,TGTGCCAGCAGCGTAGAGGGGCGGGAGGTCACAGATACGCAGTATTTT,CASSVEGREVTDTQYF
TRBV30,-,-,TRBJ1-3,TGTGCCTGGACAGGCGTAACATCTGGAAACACCATATATTTT,CAWTGVTSGNTIYF
TRBV27,-,-,TRBJ2-3,TGTGCCAGCAGTTTACCCCTAGCTGATACGCAGTATTTT,CASSLPLADTQYF
TRBV7-8,TRBD1,-,TRBJ1-1,TGTGCCAGCAGCTTAGTGGACAGGGGAGGCACTGAAGCTTTCTTT,CASSLVDRGGTEAFF
TRBV25-1,TRBD1,once,TRBJ2-7,TGTGCCAGCAGTGGACAGGGGTTCGAGCAGTACTTC,CASSGQGFEQYF
TRBV2,-,-,TRBJ2-7,TGTGCCAGCACTGTAGTTAGGGAAAAGCAGTACTTC,CASTVVREKQYF
TRBV19,-,-,TRBJ1-5,TGTGCCAGTAGTATGGGTGTAGGGCAGGCGATCAATCAGCCCCAGCATTTT,CASSMGVGQAINQPQHF
TRBV28,TRBD1,-,TRBJ2-4,TGTGCCAGCAGTTTCTGGGCCTCGGGACAGGGTAAAAACATTCAGTACTTC,CASSFWASGQGKNIQYF
TRBV19,TRBD1,-,TRBJ2-1,TGTGCCAGTAGTCGGACAGGGAGTGGCAATGAGCAGTTCTTC,CASSRTGSGNEQFF
TRBV27,-,-,TRBJ2-7,TGTGCCAGCAGTTTAGCCGGCTCCTACGAGCAGTACTTC,CASSLAGSYEQYF
TRBV5-8,-,-,TRBJ1-5,TGTGCCAGTGACCGGAAAGACAATCAGCCCCAGCATTTT,CASDRKDNQPQHF
TRBV6-6,-,few,TRBJ1-5,TGTGCCAGCAGTTACCCGCCCGACCAGCCCCAGCATTTT,CASSYPPDQPQHF
TRBV2,TRBD1,few,TRBJ2-7,TGTGCCAGCAGCCCCGGGACAGCCTACGAGCAGTACTTC,CASSPGTAYEQYF
TRBV7-2,-,-,TRBJ1-2,TGTGCCAGCAGCTTTGTGGGTGGCTATGGCTACACCTTC,CASSFVGGYGYTF
TRBV6-6,-,-,TRBJ2-7,TGTGCCAGCAGTTACTCGCTAGCAAGCTACGAGCAGTACTTC,CASSYSLASYEQYF